This TCR beta chain was profiled in a study of blood T cell repertoires in COVID-19. The CDR3 loop spans 13 amino acids. Germline V gives CDR1 SEHNR, CDR2 FQNEAQ (reference sequence). With 5 bases removed from V and 1 base from J, the gap between germline ends came to 8 bases. Measured with immunoSEQ multiplex PCR; TCRdb has only the in-frame clones, and not every one. This table has some 22,000 clones, 90% to 95% appearing once. This receptor was identified in a woman in her forties or fifties with active COVID-19. The specimen was peripheral blood. This chain joins TRBV7-9 and TRBJ1-1; D perhaps matches TRBD1 (5 bases). The CDR3 region is CASSADRNTEAFF. CDR3 coding DNA: TGTGCCAGCAGCGCAGACAGGAACACTGAAGCTTTCTTT.